This paragraph reports one T cell receptor (beta chain). Its antigen is currently not known. No clone much larger than this one lies a single base away; base qualities are absent. This entry belongs to a study of blood T cells in healthy people across ages (dated by TCRdb to about 2015). Concerning the study at large: Template switching captured roughly one uniquely barcoded TCR beta cDNA molecule per two T cells in model experiments. The study measured age-related changes in TCR beta repertoire diversity using deep sequencing normalized with unique cDNA molecular identifiers. Donors were grouped into four age groups: young (average 16 years), middle-aged (approximately 41), aged (roughly 67) and long-lived (roughly 80). To avoid experimental bias, donors of different ages were randomly spread across the sequencing lanes. Two additional independent replicas of 1 million unique cDNA reads from the same blood draw were analyzed for two donors (one aged 18 to 30 and one aged 80 or older).

Here is what the overall study found, with its caveats: A strong correlation was found between observed TCR beta diversity and the percentage of naive T cells measured by flow cytometry. As age increased, observed TCR beta diversity per million T cells dropped in a roughly linear way, and a significant reduction was already evident by age approximately 40. Since profiling was done on bulk unsorted PBMCs, naive and antigen-experienced compartments could not be conclusively compared. The CMV infection status of donors was not known, potentially confounding age-related changes in expanded clonotypes. The long-lived group showed more naive CD4+ T cells, fewer expanded clones and increased TCR diversity than the aged group, suggesting age selection. Estimates of total diversity from one million sequenced T cells were regarded as lower bounds and underestimates.

Systemically healthy Caucasian individuals from Russia, approximately 39 in total and aged roughly 6 to 100 years, were included as donors. Each donor gave around 9.8 milliliters of peripheral blood, collected into EDTA-treated Vacutainer tubes. PBMCs were isolated by Ficoll-Paque density-gradient centrifugation, with at least 6 million obtained per sample. Trizol reagent was used to extract total RNA from PBMCs, with at least 6 micrograms per sample. For every donor, an aliquot of PBMCs went through flow cytometry to measure the percentages of naive CD45RAhigh/CD27high T cells. Trimming takes 3 bases from V and 7 bases from J, and the germline ends sit 22 bases apart. The CDR3 goes from the cysteine to the phenylalanine over 17 residues. Only the CDR3 region is kept as DNA, spanning 51 bases read in frame from base 1. The library came from 5' RACE. Sequencer: Illumina HiSeq 2500. A second 7 to 11 cycle PCR used a sample-barcoded 5' primer and a J-beta primer mix. A template-switch 5' adaptor carrying 12 random nucleotides introduced a unique molecular identifier onto each TCR beta cDNA molecule. Each sample yielded at least 3 million CDR3-containing paired-end reads. The Mint cDNA synthesis kit, primed by a TRBC-specific oligonucleotide, was used to synthesize first-strand cDNA from all RNA. All cDNA was treated with uracil-DNA glycosylase and then went through a first 18-cycle PCR with the universal primers M1SS and BC2_uni_R. Per the authors' processing: For normalization, 1 million high-quality reads were randomly selected from each sample, with every read carrying a distinct molecular identifier. Instead of being binned into consensus sequences, reads with shared molecular identifiers were discarded. CDR3 identification, clonotype clustering and error correction used MiTCR with a Q25 quality threshold and the strictest error-elimination algorithm. A nonparametric unseen species model with Euler transformation was used to estimate lower-bound total TCR beta diversity. The raw public reads went through TCRdb reprocessing: fastp at Q25, MiXCR clone calling, in-frame beta chains kept. CDR3 protein sequences are deduplicated, and each keeps its most common genes and DNA. The V and J calls and clone size come from TCRdb's table, not from the authors' own analysis. The sample table records 540,000 or so distinct CDR3 sequences; around 48% of these occur just once. The ten largest clones add up to roughly 24% of the sample.

This receptor chain uses TRBV12-3 or TRBV12-4 and TRBJ2-1, with TRBD2 as a weak D call on 6 bases. The sequenced material came from blood. The source of this sequence is a man older than 75 in good health. Here the CDR3 is given as CASSLRLAPNRGNEQFF. The DNA reads TGTGCCAGCAGTTTGAGGCTAGCGCCTAACCGAGGGAATGAGCAGTTCTTC.